This T cell receptor (beta chain) was retrieved from a study of T cell responses to AZD1222 COVID-19 vaccine. Study conclusions and caveats: Spike-specific TCR depth and breadth grew after two AZD1222 doses.

Produced via immunoSEQ multiplex PCR; TCRdb's table is partial and in-frame only. Of under 150,000 clones listed, about 93% are singletons. V was clipped by 5 bases and J by 8 bases, with 18 bases between them. Per germline, CDR1 WNHNN and CDR2 SYGVQD (reference sequence). The CDR3 extends over 14 amino acids. As concerns this clone: Its cognate antigen is unknown.

The gene calls are TRBV10-1 and TRBJ1-1, with D unresolved. The receptor was isolated from an adult in good health. The sequencing here drew on peripheral blood, taken on day 0 of AZD1222 vaccination. CDR3 in DNA: TGCGCCAGCAGTACCAGCCCTAGTGTAACCGAAGCTTTCTTT. Encoded protein: CASSTSPSVTEAFF.